The rows below give T cell receptor beta chains drawn from one sample of a study of blood T cell repertoires in COVID-19. TCRdb keeps only in-frame clones here, not all; method: immunoSEQ multiplex PCR. The table includes roughly 240,000 clones, 85% detected once. Sequencing was carried out using PBMCs or T cells enriched from blood (not recorded which). Receptor source: a woman in her fifties or sixties with acute COVID-19. The CDR3 runs from the conserved cysteine through the conserved F or W. Each record gives: CDR3 protein, CDR3 DNA, J gene, clone size, V gene, D gene. The D gene is left open where the match is weak. Expanded clones are given a class, and other clones once, few, many or no size at all.

CDR3: CASSLEVSDRGRGYTF
DNA: TGTGCCAGCAGCTTGGAGGTCAGTGATAGGGGAAGAGGCTACACCTTC
J: TRBJ1-2
size: NA
V: TRBV5-4
D: NA

CDR3: CASRRDRASLGGYTF
DNA: TGTGCCAGCAGACGGGACAGGGCGAGCCTGGGGGGCTACACCTTC
J: TRBJ1-2
size: NA
V: TRBV9
D: TRBD1

CDR3: CASSPPRGTDTQYF
DNA: TGTGCCAGCTCACCACCGCGTGGCACAGATACGCAGTATTTT
J: TRBJ2-3
size: once
V: TRBV18
D: NA

CDR3: CASSFPRGDEQFF
DNA: TGTGCCAGCAGTTTCCCTCGGGGGGATGAGCAGTTCTTC
J: TRBJ2-1
size: once
V: TRBV11-3
D: TRBD2

CDR3: CASSPEAGIGYGYTF
DNA: TGTGCCAGCAGCCCCGAGGCAGGGATAGGCTATGGCTACACCTTC
J: TRBJ1-2
size: NA
V: TRBV5-4
D: NA

CDR3: CASSSGQNYGYTF
DNA: TGTGCCAGCAGCTCGGGACAGAACTATGGCTACACCTTC
J: TRBJ1-2
size: NA
V: TRBV11-2
D: TRBD1

CDR3: CASSQLGGADNEQFF
DNA: TGCGCCAGCAGTCAATTAGGGGGGGCCGACAATGAGCAGTTCTTC
J: TRBJ2-1
size: NA
V: TRBV23-1
D: NA

CDR3: CASSRTSGESLKQETQYF
DNA: TGTGCCAGCTCACGGACTAGCGGGGAGTCATTGAAGCAAGAGACCCAGTACTTC
J: TRBJ2-5
size: NA
V: TRBV18
D: TRBD2

CDR3: CAWSISGGPDTQYF
DNA: TGTGCCTGGAGTATTTCGGGGGGTCCAGATACGCAGTATTTT
J: TRBJ2-3
size: NA
V: TRBV30
D: TRBD2

CDR3: CASRAGQGYYGYTF
DNA: TGTGCCAGCAGAGCGGGACAGGGGTACTATGGCTACACCTTC
J: TRBJ1-2
size: NA
V: TRBV5-6
D: TRBD1

CDR3: CASAAQAGGPDEQYF
DNA: TGTGCCAGCGCGGCACAGGCGGGGGGCCCAGACGAGCAGTACTTC
J: TRBJ2-7
size: NA
V: TRBV9
D: TRBD2

CDR3: CAWSPWAEAPLHF
DNA: TGTGCCTGGAGTCCGTGGGCGGAGGCCCCCCTCCACTTT
J: TRBJ1-6
size: NA
V: TRBV30
D: NA

CDR3: CASSLGDRVSLEQYF
DNA: TGTGCCAGCAGCTTAGGAGACAGGGTCTCCCTCGAGCAGTACTTC
J: TRBJ2-7
size: NA
V: TRBV7-9
D: TRBD1

CDR3: CATSRASLQSPLHF
DNA: TGTGCCACCAGCAGGGCCTCCTTGCAATCACCCCTCCACTTT
J: TRBJ1-6
size: NA
V: TRBV15
D: NA

CDR3: CASIVTGGGTYEQYF
DNA: TGTGCCAGCATCGTAACAGGGGGTGGGACCTACGAGCAGTACTTC
J: TRBJ2-7
size: NA
V: TRBV7-2
D: TRBD1

CDR3: CASSLTSGGMNTGELFF
DNA: TGTGCCAGCAGTTTGACTAGCGGGGGGATGAACACCGGGGAGCTGTTTTTT
J: TRBJ2-2
size: NA
V: TRBV27
D: TRBD2

CDR3: CASSEVRDTHEKLFF
DNA: TGTGCCAGCAGTGAAGTAAGGGACACCCATGAAAAACTGTTTTTT
J: TRBJ1-4
size: NA
V: TRBV6-1
D: NA

CDR3: CASSLSQHGNTIYF
DNA: TGTGCCAGCAGTTTATCCCAACACGGAAACACCATATATTTT
J: TRBJ1-3
size: NA
V: TRBV27
D: NA

CDR3: CASSEQGATGELFF
DNA: TGCGCCAGCAGCGAACAGGGGGCCACCGGGGAGCTGTTTTTT
J: TRBJ2-2
size: NA
V: TRBV5-1
D: TRBD1

CDR3: CASSLQGNQPQHF
DNA: TGTGCCAGCAGTTTACAGGGAAATCAGCCCCAGCATTTT
J: TRBJ1-5
size: few
V: TRBV27
D: NA

CDR3: CASSGWGTGDTEAFF
DNA: TGTGCCAGCAGCGGGTGGGGGACAGGGGACACTGAAGCTTTCTTT
J: TRBJ1-1
size: NA
V: TRBV9
D: TRBD1

CDR3: CASKRDRGGYTF
DNA: TGTGCCAGCAAAAGGGACAGGGGGGGCTACACCTTC
J: TRBJ1-2
size: NA
V: TRBV27
D: TRBD1

CDR3: CASSYGASSYNEQFF
DNA: TGTGCCAGCAGTTACGGGGCGAGCTCCTACAATGAGCAGTTCTTC
J: TRBJ2-1
size: NA
V: TRBV6-5
D: NA

CDR3: CAWSVRGQQTDTQYF
DNA: TGTGCCTGGAGTGTTAGGGGACAGCAAACAGATACGCAGTATTTT
J: TRBJ2-3
size: NA
V: TRBV30
D: TRBD1

CDR3: CASSMKWEGETQYF
DNA: TGTGCCAGTAGTATGAAATGGGAGGGGGAGACCCAGTACTTC
J: TRBJ2-5
size: NA
V: TRBV19
D: TRBD2

CDR3: CASSLRGLQETQYF
DNA: TGCGCCAGCAGCTTACGGGGACTGCAAGAGACCCAGTACTTC
J: TRBJ2-5
size: NA
V: TRBV5-1
D: NA

CDR3: CASSLNTGGTEAFF
DNA: TGCGCCAGCAGCCTTAATACAGGGGGCACTGAAGCTTTCTTT
J: TRBJ1-1
size: NA
V: TRBV5-1
D: TRBD1

CDR3: CASSTTGEGYGYTF
DNA: TGTGCCAGTAGTACCACCGGGGAAGGCTATGGCTACACCTTC
J: TRBJ1-2
size: NA
V: TRBV19
D: NA

CDR3: CASSSQGVGEETQYF
DNA: TGTGCCAGCAGTTCTCAGGGGGTGGGTGAAGAGACCCAGTACTTC
J: TRBJ2-5
size: NA
V: TRBV6-5
D: TRBD1

CDR3: CATSNTDTQYF
DNA: TGTGCCACCAGCAACACAGATACGCAGTATTTT
J: TRBJ2-3
size: NA
V: TRBV24-1
D: NA

CDR3: CASTEDRGVTEAFF
DNA: TGTGCCAGTACCGAGGACAGGGGCGTCACTGAAGCTTTCTTT
J: TRBJ1-1
size: NA
V: TRBV19
D: TRBD1

CDR3: CASSRGDTQYF
DNA: TGTGCCAGCAGTAGGGGAGATACGCAGTATTTT
J: TRBJ2-3
size: NA
V: TRBV6-5
D: NA

CDR3: CASYHSYRAWDSGNTIYF
DNA: TGTGCCAGCTACCACTCCTACAGGGCATGGGACTCTGGAAACACCATATATTTT
J: TRBJ1-3
size: once
V: TRBV21-1
D: NA

CDR3: CASSLGTGAFQPQHF
DNA: TGTGCCAGCAGTCTCGGGACAGGGGCTTTTCAGCCCCAGCATTTT
J: TRBJ1-5
size: few
V: TRBV7-6
D: TRBD1

CDR3: CASSTWGGEAFF
DNA: TGTGCCAGCAGCACCTGGGGGGGTGAAGCTTTCTTT
J: TRBJ1-1
size: NA
V: TRBV7-2
D: NA

CDR3: CASSKGPNTEAFF
DNA: TGTGCCAGCAGTAAGGGGCCGAACACTGAAGCTTTCTTT
J: TRBJ1-1
size: NA
V: TRBV25-1
D: NA

CDR3: CASSVRDKNTEAFF
DNA: TGTGCCAGCAGCGTACGGGACAAGAACACTGAAGCTTTCTTT
J: TRBJ1-1
size: NA
V: TRBV9
D: NA

CDR3: CASSLVQGASYEQYF
DNA: TGTGCCAGCAGCTTAGTACAGGGGGCCTCCTACGAGCAGTACTTC
J: TRBJ2-7
size: NA
V: TRBV7-2
D: TRBD1

CDR3: CATSVHNQPQHF
DNA: TGTGCCACCTCAGTCCATAATCAGCCCCAGCATTTT
J: TRBJ1-5
size: NA
V: TRBV6-5
D: NA

CDR3: CASSHRGRGGNTIYF
DNA: TGTGCCAGCAGCCACAGGGGGCGGGGAGGGAACACCATATATTTT
J: TRBJ1-3
size: once
V: TRBV11-2
D: TRBD1

CDR3: CASSSGTDNSPLHF
DNA: TGCGCCAGCAGTTCCGGGACAGATAATTCACCCCTCCACTTT
J: TRBJ1-6
size: NA
V: TRBV4-3
D: TRBD1

CDR3: CASSLDFSGQVAAPLGQPQHF
DNA: TGTGCCAGCAGCTTAGATTTCAGTGGACAGGTTGCCGCCCCGCTGGGTCAGCCCCAGCATTTT
J: TRBJ1-5
size: NA
V: TRBV7-8
D: TRBD1

CDR3: CASRPTQVEAFF
DNA: TGTGCCAGCAGACCTACCCAAGTCGAAGCTTTCTTT
J: TRBJ1-1
size: NA
V: TRBV6-5
D: NA